The subject of this entry is one T cell receptor beta chain. The sample comes from a study of CD8 T cells in Susac syndrome. High-throughput TCR beta sequencing covered peripheral CD8+ and CD4+ T cells. CD8+ and CD4+ T cells were negatively isolated; TEMRA cells were FACS-enriched. An input of roughly 0.45 to 1 ug of RNA was subjected to reverse transcription using random hexamers. Amplification of TCR beta CDR3 was carried out by immunoSEQ multiplex PCR, which covered 54 Vbeta and 13 Jbeta segments. TCRdb reprocessed the immunoSEQ multiplex PCR reads with MiXCR, giving one entry per CDR3 protein. The table lists 150,000 to 200,000 distinct CDR3 sequences, approximately 94% of them singletons. This clonotype was obtained from a human donor with multiple sclerosis. Source material: CD4+ T cells from PBMCs.

CDR3: CASSPTLAGEETQYF. CDR3 DNA sequence: TGTGCCAGCTCACCCACCCTGGCGGGTGAAGAGACCCAGTACTTC. This chain connects TRBV18 to TRBJ2-5; D possibly corresponds to TRBD2 (5 bases). Germline CDR1 reads KGHSH; CDR2 reads LQKENI. The CDR3 runs to 15 residues. Trimming left V 3 bases short and J 3 bases short, with 14 bases between.